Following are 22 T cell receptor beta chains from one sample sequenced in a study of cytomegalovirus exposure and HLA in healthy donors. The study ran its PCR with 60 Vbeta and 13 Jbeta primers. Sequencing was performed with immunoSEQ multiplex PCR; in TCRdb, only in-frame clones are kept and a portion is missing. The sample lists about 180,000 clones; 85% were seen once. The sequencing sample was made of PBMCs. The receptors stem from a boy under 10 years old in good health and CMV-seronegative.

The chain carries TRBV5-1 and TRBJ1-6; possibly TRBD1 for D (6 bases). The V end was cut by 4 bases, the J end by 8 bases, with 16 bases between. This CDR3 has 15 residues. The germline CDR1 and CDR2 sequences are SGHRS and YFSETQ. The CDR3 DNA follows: TGCGCCAGCAGCAATAGGACAGCTGCGGATTCACCCCTCCACTTT. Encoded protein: CASSNRTAADSPLHF.

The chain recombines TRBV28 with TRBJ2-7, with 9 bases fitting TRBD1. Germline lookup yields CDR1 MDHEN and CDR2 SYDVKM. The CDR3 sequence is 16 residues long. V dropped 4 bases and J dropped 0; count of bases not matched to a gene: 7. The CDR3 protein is CASSSPRTGVSYEQYF. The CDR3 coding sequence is TGTGCCAGCAGTTCCCCCAGGACAGGGGTCTCCTACGAGCAGTACTTC.

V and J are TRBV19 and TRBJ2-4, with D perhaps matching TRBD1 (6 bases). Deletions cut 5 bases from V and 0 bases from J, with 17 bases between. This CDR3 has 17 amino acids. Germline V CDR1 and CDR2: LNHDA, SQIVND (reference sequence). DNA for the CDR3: TGTGCCAGTAGTCCTGAGACAGGCCCGCTAGCCAAAAACATTCAGTACTTC. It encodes CASSPETGPLAKNIQYF.

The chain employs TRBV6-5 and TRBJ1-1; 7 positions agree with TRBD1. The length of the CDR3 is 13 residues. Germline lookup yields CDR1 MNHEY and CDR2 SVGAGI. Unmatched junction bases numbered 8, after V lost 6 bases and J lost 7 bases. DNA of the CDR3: TGTGCCAGCAGCAAAAAAAGGGACAGTGAAGCTTTCTTT. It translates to CASSKKRDSEAFF.

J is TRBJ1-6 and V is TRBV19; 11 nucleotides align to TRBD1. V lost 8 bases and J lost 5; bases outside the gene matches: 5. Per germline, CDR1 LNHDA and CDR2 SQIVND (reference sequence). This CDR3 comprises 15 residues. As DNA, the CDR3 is TGTGCCAGTTCTCAGGACAGGGGGCATAATTCACCCCTCCACTTT. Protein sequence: CASSQDRGHNSPLHF.

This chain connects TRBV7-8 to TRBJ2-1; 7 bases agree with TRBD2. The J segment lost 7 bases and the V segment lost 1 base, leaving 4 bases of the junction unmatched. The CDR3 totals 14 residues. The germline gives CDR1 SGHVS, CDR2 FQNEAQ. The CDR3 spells CASSLELAKNEQFF. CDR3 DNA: TGTGCCAGCAGCTTAGAACTAGCGAAGAATGAGCAGTTCTTC.

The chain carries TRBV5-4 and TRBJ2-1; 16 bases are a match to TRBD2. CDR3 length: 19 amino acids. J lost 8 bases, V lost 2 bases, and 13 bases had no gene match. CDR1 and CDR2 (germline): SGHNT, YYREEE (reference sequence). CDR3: CASSLGTSGGGLRGDEQFF. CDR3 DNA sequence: TGTGCCAGCAGCTTAGGGACTAGCGGGGGGGGACTACGCGGAGATGAGCAGTTCTTC. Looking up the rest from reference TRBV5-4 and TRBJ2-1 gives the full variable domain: ETGVTQSPTHLIKTRGQQVTLRCSSQSGHNTVSWYQQALGQGPQFIFQYYREEENGRGNFPPRFSGLQFPNYSSELNVNALELDDSALYLCASSLGTSGGGLRGDEQFFGPGTRLTVL.

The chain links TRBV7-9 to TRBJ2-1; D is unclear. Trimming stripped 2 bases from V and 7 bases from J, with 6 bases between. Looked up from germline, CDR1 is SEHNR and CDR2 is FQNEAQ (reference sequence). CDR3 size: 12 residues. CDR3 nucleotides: TGTGCCAGCAGCTTATATCGGAATGAGCAGTTCTTC. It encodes CASSLYRNEQFF.

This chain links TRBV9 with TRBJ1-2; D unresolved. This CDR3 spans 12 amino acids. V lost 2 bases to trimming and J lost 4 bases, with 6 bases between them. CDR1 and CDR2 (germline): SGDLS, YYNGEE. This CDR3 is CASSVAGYGYTF. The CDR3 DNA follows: TGTGCCAGCAGCGTGGCGGGCTATGGCTACACCTTC.

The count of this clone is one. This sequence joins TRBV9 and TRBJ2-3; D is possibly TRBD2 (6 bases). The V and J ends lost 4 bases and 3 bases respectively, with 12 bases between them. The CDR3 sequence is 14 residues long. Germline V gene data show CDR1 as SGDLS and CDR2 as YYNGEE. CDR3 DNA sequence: TGTGCCAGCAGCCGGCTAGCGCGAACAGATACGCAGTATTTT. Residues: CASSRLARTDTQYF.

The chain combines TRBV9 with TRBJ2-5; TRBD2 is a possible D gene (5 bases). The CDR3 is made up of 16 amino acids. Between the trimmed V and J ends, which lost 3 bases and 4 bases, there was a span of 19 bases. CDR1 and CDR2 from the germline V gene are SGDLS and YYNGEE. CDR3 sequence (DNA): TGTGCCAGCAGCGGCTCGATGCGAATTGAGGGAGAGACCCAGTACTTC. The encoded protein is CASSGSMRIEGETQYF.

CDR3 protein: CASSLVASGVQETQYF. In DNA, the CDR3 is TGCGCCAGCAGCTTGGTAGCTAGCGGGGTCCAAGAGACCCAGTACTTC. The genes are TRBV5-1 and TRBJ2-5, with 9 positions matching TRBD2. Germline lookup yields CDR1 SGHRS and CDR2 YFSETQ. Trimming took 0 bases from V and 1 from J; bases not matched to a gene: 4. CDR3 length: 16 residues.

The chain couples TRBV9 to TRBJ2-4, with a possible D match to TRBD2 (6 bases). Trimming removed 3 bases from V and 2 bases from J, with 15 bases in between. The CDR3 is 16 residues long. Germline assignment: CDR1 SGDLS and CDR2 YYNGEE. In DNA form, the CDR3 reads TGTGCCAGCAGCGCGACAATCGGGAGAACCAAAAACATTCAGTACTTC. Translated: CASSATIGRTKNIQYF.

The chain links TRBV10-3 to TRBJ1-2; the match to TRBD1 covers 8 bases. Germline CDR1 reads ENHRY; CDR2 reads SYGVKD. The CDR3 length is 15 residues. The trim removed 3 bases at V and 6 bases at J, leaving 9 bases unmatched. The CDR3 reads CAISDWTGLSNGYTF. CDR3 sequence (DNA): TGTGCCATCAGTGATTGGACAGGGCTTTCGAATGGCTACACCTTC.

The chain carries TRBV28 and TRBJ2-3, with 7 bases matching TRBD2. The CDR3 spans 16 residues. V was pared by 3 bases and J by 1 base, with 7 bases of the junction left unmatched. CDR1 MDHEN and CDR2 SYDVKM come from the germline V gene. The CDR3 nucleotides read TGTGCCAGCAGTTTCTGGGCGGGAGAAGGCACAGATACGCAGTATTTT. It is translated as CASSFWAGEGTDTQYF. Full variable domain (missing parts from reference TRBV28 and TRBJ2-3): DVKVTQSSRYLVKRTGEKVFLECVQDMDHENMFWYRQDPGLGLRLIYFSYDVKMKEKGDIPEGYSVSREKKERFSLILESASTNQTSMYLCASSFWAGEGTDTQYFGPGTRLTVL.

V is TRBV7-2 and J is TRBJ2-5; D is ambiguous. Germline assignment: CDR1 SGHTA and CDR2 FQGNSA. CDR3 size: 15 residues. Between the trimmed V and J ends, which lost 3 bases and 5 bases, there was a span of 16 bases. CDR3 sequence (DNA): TGTGCCAGCAGCTTCAGACCCGGAGATTATGAGACCCAGTACTTC. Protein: CASSFRPGDYETQYF.

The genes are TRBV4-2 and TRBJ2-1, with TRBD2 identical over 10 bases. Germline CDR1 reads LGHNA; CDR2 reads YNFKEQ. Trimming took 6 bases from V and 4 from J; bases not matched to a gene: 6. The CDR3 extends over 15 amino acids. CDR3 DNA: TGTGCCAGCAGTCTCGGACTAGCGGCGTACAATGAGCAGTTCTTC. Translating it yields CASSLGLAAYNEQFF.

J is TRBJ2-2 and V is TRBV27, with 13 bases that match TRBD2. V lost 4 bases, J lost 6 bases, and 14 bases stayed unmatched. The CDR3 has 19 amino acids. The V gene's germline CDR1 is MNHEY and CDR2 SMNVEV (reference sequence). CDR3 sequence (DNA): TGTGCCAGCAGTTCACTCACTAGCGGGAGGGCAGTTTTAGCCGGGGAGCTGTTTTTT. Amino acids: CASSSLTSGRAVLAGELFF.

CDR3 nucleotides: TGTGCCAGCAGTGCTAGGGCAGGGTACACCGGGGAGCTGTTTTTT. It encodes CASSARAGYTGELFF. V gene TRBV6-1 combines with J gene TRBJ2-2, with a weak D call TRBD1 (5 bases). CDR3 length equals 15 residues. The V gene lost 4 bases and the J gene lost 3 bases, with 12 bases spanning the gap. CDR1 is MNHNS and CDR2 is SASEGT in the germline V gene.

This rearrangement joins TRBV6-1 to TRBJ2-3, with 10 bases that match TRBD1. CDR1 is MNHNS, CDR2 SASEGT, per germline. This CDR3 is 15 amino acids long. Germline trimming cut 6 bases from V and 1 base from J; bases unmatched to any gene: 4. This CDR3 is CASRDRGLGTDTQYF. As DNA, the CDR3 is TGTGCCAGCAGAGACAGGGGGCTCGGCACAGATACGCAGTATTTT.

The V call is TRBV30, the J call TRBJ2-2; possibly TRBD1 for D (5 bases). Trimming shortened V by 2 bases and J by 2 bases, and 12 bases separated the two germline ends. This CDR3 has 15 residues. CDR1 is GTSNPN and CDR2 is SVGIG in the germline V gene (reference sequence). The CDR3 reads CAWSPPDRNTGELFF. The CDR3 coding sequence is TGTGCCTGGAGTCCCCCAGACAGAAACACCGGGGAGCTGTTTTTT.

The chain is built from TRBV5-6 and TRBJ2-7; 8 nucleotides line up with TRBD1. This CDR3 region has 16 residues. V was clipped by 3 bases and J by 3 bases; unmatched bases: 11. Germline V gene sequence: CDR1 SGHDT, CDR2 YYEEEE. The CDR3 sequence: CASSSFPDRGFYEQYF. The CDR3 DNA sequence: TGTGCCAGCAGCTCCTTCCCCGACAGGGGATTCTACGAGCAGTACTTC.